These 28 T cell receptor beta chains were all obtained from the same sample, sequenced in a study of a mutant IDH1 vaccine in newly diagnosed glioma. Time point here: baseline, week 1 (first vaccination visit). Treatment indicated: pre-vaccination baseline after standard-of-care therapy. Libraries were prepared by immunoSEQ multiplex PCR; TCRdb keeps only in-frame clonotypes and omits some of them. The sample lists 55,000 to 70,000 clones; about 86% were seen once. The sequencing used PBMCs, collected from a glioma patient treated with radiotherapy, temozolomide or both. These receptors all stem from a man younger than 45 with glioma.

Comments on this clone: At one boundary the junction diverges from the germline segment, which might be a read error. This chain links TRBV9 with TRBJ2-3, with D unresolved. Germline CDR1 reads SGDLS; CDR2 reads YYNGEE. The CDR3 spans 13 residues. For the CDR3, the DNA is TGTGCCAGCAGCGTAGTTGCTGATTCCCCGAGCATTTTT. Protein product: CASSVVADSPSIF. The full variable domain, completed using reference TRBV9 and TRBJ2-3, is DSGVTQTPKHLITATGQRVTLRCSPRSGDLSVYWYQQSLDQGLQFLIQYYNGEERAKGNILERFSAQQFPDLHSELNLSSLELGDSALYFCASSVVADSPSIFGPGTRLTVL.

The CDR3 nucleotides read TGTGCCTGGAGTGTTTTGAGAGGACGCTCTGGAAACACCATATATTTT. Translation: CAWSVLRGRSGNTIYF. This chain links TRBV30 with TRBJ1-3; D not certain. Germline loops: CDR1 GTSNPN, CDR2 SVGIG (reference sequence). The V gene lost 0 bases and the J gene lost 0 bases, with 12 bases spanning the gap. This CDR3 has 16 residues.

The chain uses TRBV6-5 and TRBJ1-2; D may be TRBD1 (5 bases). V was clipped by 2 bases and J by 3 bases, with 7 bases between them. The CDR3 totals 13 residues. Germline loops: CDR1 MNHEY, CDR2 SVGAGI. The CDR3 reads CASSYRQHYGYTF. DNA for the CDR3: TGTGCCAGCAGTTACAGACAGCACTATGGCTACACCTTC.

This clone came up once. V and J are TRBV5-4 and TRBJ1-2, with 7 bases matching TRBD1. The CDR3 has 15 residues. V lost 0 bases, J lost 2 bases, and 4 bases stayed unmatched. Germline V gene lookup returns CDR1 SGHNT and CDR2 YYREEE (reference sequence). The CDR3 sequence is CASSLGQGLNYGYTF. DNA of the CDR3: TGTGCCAGCAGCTTGGGACAGGGCCTAAACTATGGCTACACCTTC.

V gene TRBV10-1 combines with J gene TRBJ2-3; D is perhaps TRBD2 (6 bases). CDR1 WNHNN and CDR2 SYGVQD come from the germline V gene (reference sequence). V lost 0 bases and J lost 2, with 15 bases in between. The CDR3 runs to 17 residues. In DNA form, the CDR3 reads TGCGCCAGCAGTGAGTCGGGAGGCCAGATAAACACAGATACGCAGTATTTT. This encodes CASSESGGQINTDTQYF.

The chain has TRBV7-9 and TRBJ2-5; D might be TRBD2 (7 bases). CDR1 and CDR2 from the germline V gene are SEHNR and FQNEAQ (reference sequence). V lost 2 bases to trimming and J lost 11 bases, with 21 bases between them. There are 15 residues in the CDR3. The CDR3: CASSLHLGGAEEQYF. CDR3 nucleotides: TGTGCCAGCAGCTTACATTTAGGGGGGGCGGAGGAGCAGTACTTC. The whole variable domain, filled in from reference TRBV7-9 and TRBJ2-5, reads DTGVSQNPRHKITKRGQNVTFRCDPISEHNRLYWYRQTLGQGPEFLTYFQNEAQLEKSRLLSDRFSAERPKGSFSTLEIQRTEQGDSAMYLCASSLHLGGAEEQYFGPGTRLLVL.

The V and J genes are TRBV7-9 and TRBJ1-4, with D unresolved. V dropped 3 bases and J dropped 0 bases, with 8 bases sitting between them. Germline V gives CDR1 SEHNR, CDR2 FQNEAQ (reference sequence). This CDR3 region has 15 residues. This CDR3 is CASSFPSTTNEKLFF. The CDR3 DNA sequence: TGTGCCAGCAGCTTTCCTTCGACAACTAATGAAAAACTGTTTTTT.

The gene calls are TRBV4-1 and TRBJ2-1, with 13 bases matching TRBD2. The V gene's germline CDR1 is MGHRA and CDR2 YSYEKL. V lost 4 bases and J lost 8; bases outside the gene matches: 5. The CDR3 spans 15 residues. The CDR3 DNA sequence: TGCGCCAGCAGCCTTGGGACTAGCGGGGTGCATGAGCAGTTCTTC. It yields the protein CASSLGTSGVHEQFF.

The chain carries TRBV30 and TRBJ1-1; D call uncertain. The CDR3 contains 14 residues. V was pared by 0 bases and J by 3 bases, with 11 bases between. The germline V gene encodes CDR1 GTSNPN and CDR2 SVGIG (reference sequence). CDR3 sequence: CAWSVPSWDTEAFF. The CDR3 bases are TGTGCCTGGAGTGTACCTAGTTGGGACACTGAAGCTTTCTTT.

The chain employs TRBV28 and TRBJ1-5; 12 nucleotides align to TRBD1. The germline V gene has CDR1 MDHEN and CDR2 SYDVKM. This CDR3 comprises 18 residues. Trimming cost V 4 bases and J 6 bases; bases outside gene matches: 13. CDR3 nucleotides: TGTGCCAGCAGTTCCGGGACAGGGGGCGGGATAGGTCGTCAGCCCCAGCATTTT. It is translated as CASSSGTGGGIGRQPQHF.

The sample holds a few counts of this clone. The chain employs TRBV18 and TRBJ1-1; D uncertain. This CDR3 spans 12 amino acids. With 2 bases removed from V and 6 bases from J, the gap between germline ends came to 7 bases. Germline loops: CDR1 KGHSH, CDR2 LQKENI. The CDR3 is CASSPGPAEAFF. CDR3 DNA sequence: TGTGCCAGCTCACCAGGGCCAGCTGAAGCTTTCTTT.

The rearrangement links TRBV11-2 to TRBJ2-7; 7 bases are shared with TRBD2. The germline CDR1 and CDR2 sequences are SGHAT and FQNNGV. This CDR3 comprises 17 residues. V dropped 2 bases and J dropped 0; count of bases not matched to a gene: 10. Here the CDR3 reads CASSLTMASGTSYEQYF. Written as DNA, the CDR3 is TGTGCCAGCAGCTTAACAATGGCTAGCGGCACCTCCTACGAGCAGTACTTC.

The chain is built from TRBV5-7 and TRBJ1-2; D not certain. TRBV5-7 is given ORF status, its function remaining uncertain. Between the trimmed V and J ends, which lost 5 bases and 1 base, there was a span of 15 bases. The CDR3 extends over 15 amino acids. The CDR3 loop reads CASSPPAGYNYGYTF. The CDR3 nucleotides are TGTGCCAGCAGTCCCCCGGCGGGTTATAACTATGGCTACACCTTC.

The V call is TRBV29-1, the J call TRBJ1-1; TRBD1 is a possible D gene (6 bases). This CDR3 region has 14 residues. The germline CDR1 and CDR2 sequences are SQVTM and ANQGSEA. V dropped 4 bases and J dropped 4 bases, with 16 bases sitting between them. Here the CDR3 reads CSVVSGARATEAFF. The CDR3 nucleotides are TGCAGCGTTGTATCAGGGGCTAGGGCCACTGAAGCTTTCTTT.

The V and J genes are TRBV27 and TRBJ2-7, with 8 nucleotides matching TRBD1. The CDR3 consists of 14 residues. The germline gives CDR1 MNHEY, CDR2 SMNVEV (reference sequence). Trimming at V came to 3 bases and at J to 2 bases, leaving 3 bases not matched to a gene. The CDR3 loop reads CASSFQTGAYEQYF. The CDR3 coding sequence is TGTGCCAGCAGTTTTCAGACAGGGGCCTACGAGCAGTACTTC.

The CDR3 DNA reads as TGTGCCAGCACCGACGGGGACAGGGTCTATGGCTACACCTTC. Translation: CASTDGDRVYGYTF. The V call is TRBV28, the J call TRBJ1-2, with TRBD1 matching 9 bases. V shed 7 bases, J shed 4 bases, and the junction held 7 bases outside the gene matches. The CDR3 extends over 14 amino acids. The germline gives CDR1 MDHEN, CDR2 SYDVKM.

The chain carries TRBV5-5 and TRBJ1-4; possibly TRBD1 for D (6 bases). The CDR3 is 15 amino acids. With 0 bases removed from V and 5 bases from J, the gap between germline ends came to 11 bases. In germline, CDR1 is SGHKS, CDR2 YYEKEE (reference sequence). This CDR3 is CASSLAEGGNEKLFF. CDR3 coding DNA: TGTGCCAGCAGCTTGGCGGAAGGGGGAAATGAAAAACTGTTTTTT.

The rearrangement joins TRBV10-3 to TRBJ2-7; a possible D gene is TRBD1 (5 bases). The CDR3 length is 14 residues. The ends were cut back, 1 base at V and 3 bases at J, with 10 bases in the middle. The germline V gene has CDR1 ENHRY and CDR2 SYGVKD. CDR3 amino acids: CAISEWTSNYEQYF. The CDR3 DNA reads TGTGCCATCAGTGAGTGGACATCCAACTACGAGCAGTACTTC.

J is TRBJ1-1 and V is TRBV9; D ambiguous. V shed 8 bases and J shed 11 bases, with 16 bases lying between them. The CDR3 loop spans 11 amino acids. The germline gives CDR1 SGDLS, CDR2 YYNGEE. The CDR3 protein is CASTSLRGAFF. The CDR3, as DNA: TGTGCCAGTACTTCCCTCCGGGGTGCTTTCTTT.

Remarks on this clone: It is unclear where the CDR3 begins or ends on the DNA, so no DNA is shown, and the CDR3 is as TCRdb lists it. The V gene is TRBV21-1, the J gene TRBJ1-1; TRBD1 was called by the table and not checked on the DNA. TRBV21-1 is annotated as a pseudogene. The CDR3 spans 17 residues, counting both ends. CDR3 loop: CASSKVHVGQGNTEAFF.

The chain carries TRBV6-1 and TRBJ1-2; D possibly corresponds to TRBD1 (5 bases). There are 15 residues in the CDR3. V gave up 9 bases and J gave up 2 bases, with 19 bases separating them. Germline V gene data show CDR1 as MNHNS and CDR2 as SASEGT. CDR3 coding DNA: TGTGCCAGTTTTTCCGAGGGGATTCCAAACTATGGCTACACCTTC. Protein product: CASFSEGIPNYGYTF.

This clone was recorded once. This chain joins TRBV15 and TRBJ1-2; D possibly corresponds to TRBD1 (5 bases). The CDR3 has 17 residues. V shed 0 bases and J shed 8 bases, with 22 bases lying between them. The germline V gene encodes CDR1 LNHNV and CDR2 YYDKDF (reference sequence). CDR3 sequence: CATSRDLIVDTPSGYTF. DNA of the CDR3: TGTGCCACCAGCAGAGATCTTATCGTGGACACCCCAAGCGGCTACACCTTC.

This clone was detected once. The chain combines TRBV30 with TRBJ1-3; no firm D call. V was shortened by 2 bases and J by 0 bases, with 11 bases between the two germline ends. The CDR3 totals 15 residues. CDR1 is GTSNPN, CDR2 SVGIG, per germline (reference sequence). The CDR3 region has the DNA TGTGCCTGGAGTCAAGGCTTGTCCTCTGGAAACACCATATATTTT. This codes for CAWSQGLSSGNTIYF. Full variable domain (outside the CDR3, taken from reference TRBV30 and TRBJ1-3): SQTIHQWPATLVQPVGSPLSLECTVEGTSNPNLYWYRQAAGRGLQLLFYSVGIGQISSEVPQNLSASRPQDRQFILSSKKLLLSDSGFYLCAWSQGLSSGNTIYFGEGSWLTVV.

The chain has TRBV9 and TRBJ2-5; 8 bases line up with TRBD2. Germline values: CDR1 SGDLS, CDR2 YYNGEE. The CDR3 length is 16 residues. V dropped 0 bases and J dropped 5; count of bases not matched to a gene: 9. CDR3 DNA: TGTGCCAGCAGCGTAGGAACATTTAGCGGGGTGGAGACCCAGTACTTC. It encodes CASSVGTFSGVETQYF. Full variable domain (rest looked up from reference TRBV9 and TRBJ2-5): DSGVTQTPKHLITATGQRVTLRCSPRSGDLSVYWYQQSLDQGLQFLIQYYNGEERAKGNILERFSAQQFPDLHSELNLSSLELGDSALYFCASSVGTFSGVETQYFGPGTRLLVL.

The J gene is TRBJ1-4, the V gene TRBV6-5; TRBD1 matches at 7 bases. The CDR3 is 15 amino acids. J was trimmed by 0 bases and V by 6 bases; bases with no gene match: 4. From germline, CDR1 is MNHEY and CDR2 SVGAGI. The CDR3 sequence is CASRRTGATNEKLFF. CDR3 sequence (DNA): TGTGCCAGCAGACGGACAGGCGCAACTAATGAAAAACTGTTTTTT.

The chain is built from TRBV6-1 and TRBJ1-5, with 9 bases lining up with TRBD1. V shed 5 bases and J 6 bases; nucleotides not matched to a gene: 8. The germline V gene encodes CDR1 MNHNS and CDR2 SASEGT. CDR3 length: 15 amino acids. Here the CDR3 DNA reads TGTGCCAGCAGTTCCGGGACAGGGACGTCTCAGCCCCAGCATTTT. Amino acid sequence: CASSSGTGTSQPQHF.

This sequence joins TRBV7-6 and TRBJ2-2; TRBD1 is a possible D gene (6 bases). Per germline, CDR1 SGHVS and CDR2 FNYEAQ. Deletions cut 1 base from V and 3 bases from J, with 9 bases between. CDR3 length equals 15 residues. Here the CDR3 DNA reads TGTGCCAGCAGCTTAGGCCAGGGGTACACCGGGGAGCTGTTTTTT. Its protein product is CASSLGQGYTGELFF.

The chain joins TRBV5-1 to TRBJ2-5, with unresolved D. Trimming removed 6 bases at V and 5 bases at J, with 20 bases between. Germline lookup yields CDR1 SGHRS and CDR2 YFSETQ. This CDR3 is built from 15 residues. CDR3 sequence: CASTPLVQERETQYF. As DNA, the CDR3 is TGCGCCAGCACCCCGTTGGTCCAAGAAAGGGAGACCCAGTACTTC.